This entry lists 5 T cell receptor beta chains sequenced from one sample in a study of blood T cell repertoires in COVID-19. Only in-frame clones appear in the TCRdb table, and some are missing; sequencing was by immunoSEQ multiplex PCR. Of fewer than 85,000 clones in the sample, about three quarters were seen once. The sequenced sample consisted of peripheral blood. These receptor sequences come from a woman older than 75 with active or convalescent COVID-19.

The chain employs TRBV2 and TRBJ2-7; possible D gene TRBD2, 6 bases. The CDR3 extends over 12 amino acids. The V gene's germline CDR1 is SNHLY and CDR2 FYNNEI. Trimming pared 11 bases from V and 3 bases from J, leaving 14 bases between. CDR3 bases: TGTGCCTGCACCCGGGGAGGCTACGAGCAGTACTTC. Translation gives CACTRGGYEQYF.

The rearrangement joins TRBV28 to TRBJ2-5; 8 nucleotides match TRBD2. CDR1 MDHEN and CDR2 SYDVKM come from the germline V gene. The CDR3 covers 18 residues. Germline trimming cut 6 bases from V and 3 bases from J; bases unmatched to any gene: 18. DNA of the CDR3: TGTGCCAGCAGGGCTTTCCTGGGGACTAGTGGGCCCAAAGAGACCCAGTACTTC. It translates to CASRAFLGTSGPKETQYF.

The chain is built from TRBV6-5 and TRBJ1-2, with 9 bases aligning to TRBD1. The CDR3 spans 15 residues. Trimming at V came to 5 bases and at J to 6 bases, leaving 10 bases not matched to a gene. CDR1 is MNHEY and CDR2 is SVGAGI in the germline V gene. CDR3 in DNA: TGTGCCAGCAGTACGAGGACAGGGGCCCCGGATGGCTACACCTTC. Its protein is CASSTRTGAPDGYTF.

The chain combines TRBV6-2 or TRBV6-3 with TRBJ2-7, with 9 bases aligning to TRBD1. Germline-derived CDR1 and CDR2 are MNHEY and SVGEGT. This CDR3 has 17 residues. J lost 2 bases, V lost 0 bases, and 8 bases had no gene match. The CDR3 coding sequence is TGTGCCAGCAGTTACTCACGGGACAGGGCATATACCTACGAGCAGTACTTC. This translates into CASSYSRDRAYTYEQYF.

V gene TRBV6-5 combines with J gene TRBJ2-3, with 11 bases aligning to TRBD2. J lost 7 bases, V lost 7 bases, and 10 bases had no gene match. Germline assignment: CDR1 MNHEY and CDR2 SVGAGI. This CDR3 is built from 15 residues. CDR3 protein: CASIKLSGGANTQYF. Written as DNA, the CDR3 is TGTGCCAGCATAAAGCTTAGCGGGGGGGCCAATACGCAGTATTTT.